This TCR beta chain is from a study of cytomegalovirus exposure and HLA in healthy donors (dated by TCRdb to between 2016 and 2019). Broadly, across the study: An earlier analysis of roughly 630 of the donors reported more than 250 Gb of sequence data and about 100 million unique TCR beta sequences from roughly 180 million T cells. Besides the first cohort of more than 650 subjects, a separate validation cohort made up of around 120 different subjects was used. Because of strong linkage in the cohort, 4 to 6 DR-DQ haplotypes were treated as single units for association and clustering. The study used immunosequencing to profile the T cell repertoires of approximately 690 subjects and linked those repertoires to cytomegalovirus serostatus. Every discovery cohort repertoire had been produced on one sequencing platform. The number of typed donors differed by locus: about 620-640 for A, B, C, DRB1 and DQB1; some 500 for DQA1; 606 for DPA1; and some 450 for DPB1. In a later analysis, previously published TCR beta repertoires from 670 or so donors were re-analyzed and high-resolution HLA genotyping was added so that TCR occurrence patterns could be studied. A later genetic analysis took genome-wide SNP genotypes for about three fifths of the 666 donors and used that subset as a discovery cohort. Of the approximately 400 genotyped donors, over 65% fell in the genetic ancestry cluster associated with self-reported Caucasian donors. The aim of the study was to test whether cataloging public T cell receptors could identify signatures of past pathogen exposure. On average, 235,054 unique TCR beta nucleotide sequences were sequenced per donor among about 400 genotyped donors of the cohort, with around 19% of those sequences being non-productive. In an earlier analysis of 500 to 650 of the donors, high-throughput TCR beta sequencing was used to judge whether each TCR beta V gene segment behaved as functional or pseudogenic. The study combined high-throughput TCR immunosequencing, statistical association of individual TCRs with disease status, and machine learning to predict cytomegalovirus infection status. Donor age, sex, ethnicity and CMV serostatus were collected together with the repertoire data. An early release that covered fewer than 750 HLA-typed donors contained approximately 320 gigabases of sequencing data and 75 million to 100 million unique TCR sequences. HLA typing covered class I and class II loci at four-digit resolution. In the later analysis, no new phenotypic data were used to find candidate immune exposures; instead, reliance was placed on TCR beta sequences and their occurrence across donors. What the study reported, not specific to this receptor: Some IMGT-functional V segments, including TRBV6-2 and TRBV6-3, could not be distinguished by the 87-base-pair reads and were therefore excluded. Linkage disequilibrium might explain the correlated functional status among segregating V segments, but an unknown experimental factor could not be excluded. It was suggested by the authors that the approach could potentially be generalized to other disease states and immunological phenotypes. A later analysis found that TCR association rates varied across HLA loci, with DRB1 alleles showing the most associated TCRs and HLA-C alleles the fewest. Across donors, most TCR sequences were observed very rarely, whereas some public TCRs were present in many individuals. Roughly uniform sequencing depth across donors was assumed in presence/absence analyses, although this assumption may not hold. In both the original and validation cohorts, the classifier was reported to diagnose cytomegalovirus status with high specificity and sensitivity. The earlier analysis of fewer than 750 of the donors excluded 15 to 20 rarely observed V segments, including chromosome 9 orphons, because counts were too low. In this cohort, only TCR beta chains were sequenced, and detectable features were limited by the absence of alpha or paired-chain data. In a later analysis, HLA-associated TCR beta chains showed more clonal expansion and lower generation probabilities than non-associated chains that were equally common. Assigning TCR associations to individual alleles was difficult when HLA alleles, especially DR and DQ, strongly co-occurred. The sequencing pipeline was judged likely to have produced a cluster of highly shared sequence variants as a technical artifact. Compared with the roughly 720-donor mean, donors in an Asian-associated ancestry cluster had fewer N-insertions in productive TCRs, according to a later genetic analysis. In a later analysis, several top co-occurrence clusters were reported to appear linked to parvovirus B19, influenza, CMV and Epstein-Barr virus. CMV serostatus was the only immune exposure information available for the cohort. In the study, roughly 160 TCR beta chains were listed as associated with cytomegalovirus. V-gene and J-gene trimming of TCR beta chains was associated with a missense DCLRE1C variant in a later genetic analysis, and the association was replicated in an independent cohort. Specific HLA alleles were associated with more than 15,000 TCR beta sequences at a false discovery rate of 0.05 in a later analysis. A further reported finding was that TCR beta sequences accurately predicted the HLA-A and HLA-B alleles for most subjects in the first cohort. In a later analysis, most CMV-associated TCR beta chains were found to appear HLA-restricted, with HLA associations seemingly driven largely by CMV exposure. Broadly in line with IMGT annotations, most TCR beta V segments showed up in productive rearrangements about 87% or about 30% of the time in an earlier analysis of 450 to 750 of the donors. HLA typing was unavailable for some donors at each locus, so association tests used only the typed subset. In vitro tests confirmed that a few of the cytomegalovirus-associated TCR beta chains recognize cytomegalovirus antigens.

The cohort comprised 550 to 700 healthy bone marrow donors. At the time of sampling, all cohort members were nominally healthy, though unrecorded immune exposures were likely present. The donor was CMV seronegative and was included in the group of a few hundred seronegative cohort members. A peripheral blood sample was provided by each donor, and peripheral blood mononuclear cells were used for TCR beta sequencing. Genomic DNA extraction from the blood cell samples was performed with the Qiagen DNeasy Blood Extraction Kit. Spanning cysteine to phenylalanine, the CDR3 consists of 13 amino acids. Left in the record is the CDR3 DNA by itself, 39 bases read in frame from the first base. Trimming accounts for 7 bases at V and 3 bases at J, while the number of junction bases matched to no gene is 5. Reading the germline V gene (reference sequence) gives CDR1 LNHDA and CDR2 SQIVND. Receptor amplification or capture employed the immunoSEQ multiplex PCR assay. A mixture of 60 forward primers for TCR Vbeta segments and 13 reverse primers for TCR Jbeta segments was used in the multiplex PCR. Amplification of the CDR3 region of rearranged TCR beta genes was performed with a multiplex PCR assay on genomic DNA. The Illumina HiSeq System was used to sequence the amplified TCR beta libraries as 87-base-pair reads. In the paper's pipeline: In a later analysis, roughly 80 million unique TCR beta chains were counted across the roughly 610 repertoires, and approximately 11 million of these chains were shared by at least two donors. A nearest-neighbor algorithm error-corrected the raw reads and collapsed the reads into unique sequences, merging closely related sequences to remove PCR and sequencing errors. CDR3 sequences were aligned to IMGT reference sequences to assign V, D and J gene segments. For a sequence to be retained, at least a six-nucleotide match to both a V gene segment and a J gene segment was required. Rearrangements were called productive when the CDR3 lacked stop codons and stayed in frame with V and J; all others were non-productive. Following IMGT convention, CDR3 was defined as the stretch from the second conserved V-encoded cysteine up to the conserved J-encoded phenylalanine. In an earlier analysis of more than 550 of the donors, sequences lacking an unambiguous match to a single V gene segment were excluded. In an earlier analysis of 450 to 750 of the donors, a V segment was called functional when productive rearrangements were above 56.7%, and segregating when the standard deviation between donors exceeded 5%. A statistical classification framework was built for diagnosing cytomegalovirus status from the catalog of TCR beta chain sequences. In a later analysis, TCR nucleotide sequences were compared against IMGT/GENE-DB human TR gene sequences so that V and J genes could be assigned. In a later analysis, CDR3 sequences and most-parsimonious VDJ recombination scenarios were assigned using the TCRdist pipeline. In a later analysis, each TCR beta chain was defined by its CDR3 amino acid sequence together with its V-gene family, and reads without a unique V-gene family were excluded. To address suspected cross-contamination and a sequencing artifact, a later analysis removed 592 highly shared, low-generation-probability nucleotide sequences. In a later analysis, a clonal expansion index for each public chain was calculated from normalized within-repertoire ranks of inferred template counts. In a later analysis, generation probabilities were computed with a VDJ recombination model fitted to out-of-frame rearrangements, and the resulting probabilities were checked against IGoR. Hypergeometric tests were used in a later analysis to score TCR-TCR, TCR-HLA and TCR-CMV co-occurrence, with a repertoire-size bias correction applied to the TCR pairs. In a later analysis, false discovery rates were estimated by permuting HLA or CMV assignments 20 times. In a later analysis, co-occurring TCRs were grouped with DBSCAN, and TCRdist sequence similarity was added when clustering was performed within HLA-allele-positive subsets. Co-occurrence clustering excluded repertoires with fewer than 30,000 or more than 120,000 public chains, plus five with anomalous nucleotide sharing. TCRdb re-hosts the immuneACCESS table, in-frame sequences only. Its copies lack some clones; in the studies checked, an unresolved V gene accounts for under half of them, and the cause for the rest is not known. V and J calls and clone size come straight from that table; D and trimming were deduced from the DNA. This sample lists about 140,000 clones; over 70% were detected once. The leading ten clones occupy approximately 3% of the sample.

Turning to this clone: It lacks a known antigen. No clone much larger than this one lies a single base away; base qualities are absent.

Sequences were obtained from PBMCs. The V gene is TRBV19 and the J gene is TRBJ1-2; a stretch of 7 junction bases matches TRBD1. The sequence came from a male donor in good health and CMV-seronegative. The DNA reads TGTGCCAGTACCGGGACAGTATACTATGGCTACACCTTC. Its amino acids are CASTGTVYYGYTF. The CDR3, completed at both ends by the reference TRBV19 and TRBJ1-2 genes, gives the full variable domain DGGITQSPKYLFRKEGQNVTLSCEQNLNHDAMYWYRQDPGQGLRLIYYSQIVNDFQKGDIAEGYSVSREKKESFPLTVTSAQKNPTAFYLCASTGTVYYGYTFGSGTRLTVV.